This TCR beta chain was sequenced in a study of cytomegalovirus exposure and HLA in healthy donors. It was with 60 Vbeta and 13 Jbeta primers that the PCR ran. TCRdb keeps only in-frame clones here, not all; method: immunoSEQ multiplex PCR. The sample shows approximately 160,000 clones, 70% to 75% of them seen only once. Whole-study findings and limits: Earlier analysis yielded a pattern in which most TCR beta V segments were productive about 90% or about 30% of the time.

With respect to this clone: Its cognate antigen is unknown.

Germline V CDR1 and CDR2: LGHNA, YNFKEQ. This CDR3 comprises 15 residues. V shed 0 bases and J 5 bases; nucleotides not matched to a gene: 1. The sample was PBMCs. The chain is built from TRBV4-2 and TRBJ1-5, with 10 bases identical to TRBD1. This TCR was sampled from a man aged 18 to 29 in good health and CMV-seropositive. The CDR3 sequence is CASSQDGTGDQPQHF. The CDR3 DNA sequence: TGTGCCAGCAGCCAAGATGGGACAGGGGATCAGCCCCAGCATTTT.